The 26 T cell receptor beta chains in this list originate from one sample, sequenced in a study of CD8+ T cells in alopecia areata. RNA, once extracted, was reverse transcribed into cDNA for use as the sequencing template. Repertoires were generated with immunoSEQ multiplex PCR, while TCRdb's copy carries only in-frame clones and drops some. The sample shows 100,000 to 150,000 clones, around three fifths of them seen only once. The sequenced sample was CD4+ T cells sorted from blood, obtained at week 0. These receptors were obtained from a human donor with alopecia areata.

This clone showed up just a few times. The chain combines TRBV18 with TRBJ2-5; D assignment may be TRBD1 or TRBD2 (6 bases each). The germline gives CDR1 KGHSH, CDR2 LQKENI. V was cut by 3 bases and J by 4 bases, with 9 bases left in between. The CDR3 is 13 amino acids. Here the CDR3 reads CASSPGGAETQYF. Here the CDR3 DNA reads TGTGCCAGCTCACCGGGGGGCGCAGAGACCCAGTACTTC.

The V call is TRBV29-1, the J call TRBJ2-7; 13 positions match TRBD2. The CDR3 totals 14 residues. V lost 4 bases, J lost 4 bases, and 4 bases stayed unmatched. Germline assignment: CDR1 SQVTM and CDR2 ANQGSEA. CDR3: CSVVRTSGRYEQYF. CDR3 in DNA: TGCAGCGTTGTTCGGACTAGCGGGAGATACGAGCAGTACTTC.

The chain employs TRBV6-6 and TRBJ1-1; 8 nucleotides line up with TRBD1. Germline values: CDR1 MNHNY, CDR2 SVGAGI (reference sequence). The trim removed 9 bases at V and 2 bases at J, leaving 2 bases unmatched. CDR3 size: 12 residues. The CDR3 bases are TGTGCCAGTGGACAGGGAAACACTGAAGCTTTCTTT. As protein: CASGQGNTEAFF.

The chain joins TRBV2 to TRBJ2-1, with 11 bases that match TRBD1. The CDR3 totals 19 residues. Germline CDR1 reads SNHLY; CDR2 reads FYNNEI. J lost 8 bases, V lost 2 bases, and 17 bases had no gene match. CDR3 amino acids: CASSEPGTGGPVAGHEQFF. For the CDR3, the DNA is TGTGCCAGCAGTGAACCCGGGACAGGGGGTCCTGTGGCGGGGCATGAGCAGTTCTTC.

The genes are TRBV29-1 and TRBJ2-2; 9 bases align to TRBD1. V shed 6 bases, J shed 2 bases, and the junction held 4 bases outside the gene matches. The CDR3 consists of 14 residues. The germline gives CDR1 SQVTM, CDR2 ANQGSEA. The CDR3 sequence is CSVDRGQNTGELFF. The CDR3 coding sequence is TGCAGCGTGGACAGGGGCCAAAACACCGGGGAGCTGTTTTTT.

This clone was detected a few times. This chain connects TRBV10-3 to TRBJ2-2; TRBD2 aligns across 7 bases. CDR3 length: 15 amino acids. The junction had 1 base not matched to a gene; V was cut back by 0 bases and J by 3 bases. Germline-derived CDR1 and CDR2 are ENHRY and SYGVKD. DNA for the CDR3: TGTGCCATCAGTGAGTCGGGAGGGGACACCGGGGAGCTGTTTTTT. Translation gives CAISESGGDTGELFF.

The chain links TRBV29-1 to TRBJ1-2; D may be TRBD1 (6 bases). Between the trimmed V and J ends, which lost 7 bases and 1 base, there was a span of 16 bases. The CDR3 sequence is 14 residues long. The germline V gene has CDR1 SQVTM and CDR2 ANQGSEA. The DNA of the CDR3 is TGCAGCGGCGGGGAAGGGGGGATTAACTATGGCTACACCTTC. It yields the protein CSGGEGGINYGYTF.

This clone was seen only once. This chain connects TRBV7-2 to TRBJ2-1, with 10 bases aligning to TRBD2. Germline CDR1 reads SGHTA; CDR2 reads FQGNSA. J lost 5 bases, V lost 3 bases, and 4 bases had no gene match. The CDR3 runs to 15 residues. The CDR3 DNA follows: TGTGCCAGCAGCTTTAGCGGGAGGCAGAACAATGAGCAGTTCTTC. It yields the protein CASSFSGRQNNEQFF.

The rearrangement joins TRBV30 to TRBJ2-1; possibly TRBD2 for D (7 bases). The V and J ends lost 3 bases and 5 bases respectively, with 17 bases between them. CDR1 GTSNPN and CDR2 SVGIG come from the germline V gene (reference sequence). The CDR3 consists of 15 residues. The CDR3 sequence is CAWSSRGALDNEQFF. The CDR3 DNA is TGTGCCTGGAGCAGTCGGGGGGCCCTAGACAATGAGCAGTTCTTC. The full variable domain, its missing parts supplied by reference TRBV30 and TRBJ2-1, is SQTIHQWPATLVQPVGSPLSLECTVEGTSNPNLYWYRQAAGRGLQLLFYSVGIGQISSEVPQNLSASRPQDRQFILSSKKLLLSDSGFYLCAWSSRGALDNEQFFGPGTRLTVL.

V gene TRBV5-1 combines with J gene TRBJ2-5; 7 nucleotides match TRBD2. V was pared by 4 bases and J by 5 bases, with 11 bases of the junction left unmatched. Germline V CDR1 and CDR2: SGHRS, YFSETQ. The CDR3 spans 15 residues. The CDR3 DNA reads TGCGCCAGCAGCCCACGGACTAGTTCCCCCGAGACCCAGTACTTC. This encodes CASSPRTSSPETQYF.

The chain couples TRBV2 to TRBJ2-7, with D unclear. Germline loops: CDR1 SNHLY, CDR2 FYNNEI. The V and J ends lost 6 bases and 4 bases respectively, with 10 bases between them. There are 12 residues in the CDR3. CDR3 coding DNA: TGTGCCAGCAGAGTTACGTCTTACGAGCAGTACTTC. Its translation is CASRVTSYEQYF.

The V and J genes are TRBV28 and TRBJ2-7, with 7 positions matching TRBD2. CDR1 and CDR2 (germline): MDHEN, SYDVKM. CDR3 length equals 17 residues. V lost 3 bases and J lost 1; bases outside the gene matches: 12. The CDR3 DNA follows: TGTGCCAGCAGTTTGCTCGGGGTGGGAGCGGGGTCCTACGAGCAGTACTTC. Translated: CASSLLGVGAGSYEQYF.

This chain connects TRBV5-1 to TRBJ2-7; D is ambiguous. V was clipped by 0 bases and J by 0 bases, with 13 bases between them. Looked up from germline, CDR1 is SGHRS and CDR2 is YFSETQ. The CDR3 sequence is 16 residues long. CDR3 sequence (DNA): TGCGCCAGCAGCTTGGGGTTTGATATGAGCTCCTACGAGCAGTACTTC. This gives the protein CASSLGFDMSSYEQYF.

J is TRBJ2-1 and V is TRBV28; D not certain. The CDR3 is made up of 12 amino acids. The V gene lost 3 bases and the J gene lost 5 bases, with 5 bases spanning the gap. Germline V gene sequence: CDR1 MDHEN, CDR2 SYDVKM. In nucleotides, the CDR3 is TGTGCCAGCAGTTTCGCAGACAATGAGCAGTTCTTC. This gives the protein CASSFADNEQFF.

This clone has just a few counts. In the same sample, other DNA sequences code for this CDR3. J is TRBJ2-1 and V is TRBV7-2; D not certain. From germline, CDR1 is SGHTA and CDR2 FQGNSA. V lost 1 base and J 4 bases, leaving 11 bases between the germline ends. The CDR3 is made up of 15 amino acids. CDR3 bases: TGTGCCAGCAGCTTAGGGCAGGCTCCATACAATGAGCAGTTCTTC. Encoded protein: CASSLGQAPYNEQFF.

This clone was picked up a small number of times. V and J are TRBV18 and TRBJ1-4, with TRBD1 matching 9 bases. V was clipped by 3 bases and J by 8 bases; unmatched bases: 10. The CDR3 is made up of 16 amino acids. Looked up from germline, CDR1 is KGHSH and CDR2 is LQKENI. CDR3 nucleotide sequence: TGTGCCAGCTCACCCAACCGGGACAGGGTGGGCGAAAAACTGTTTTTT. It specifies CASSPNRDRVGEKLFF.

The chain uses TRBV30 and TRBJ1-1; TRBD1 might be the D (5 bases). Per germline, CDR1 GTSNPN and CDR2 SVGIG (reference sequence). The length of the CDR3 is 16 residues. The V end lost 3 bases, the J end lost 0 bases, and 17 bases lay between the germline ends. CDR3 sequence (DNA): TGTGCCTGGAGGACTTCCGGGGACCTCATGAACACTGAAGCTTTCTTT. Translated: CAWRTSGDLMNTEAFF.

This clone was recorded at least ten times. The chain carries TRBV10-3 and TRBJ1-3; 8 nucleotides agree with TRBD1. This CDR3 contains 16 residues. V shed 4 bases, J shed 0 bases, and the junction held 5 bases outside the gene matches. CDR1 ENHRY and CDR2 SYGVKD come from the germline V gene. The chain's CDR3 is CAISGQGPSSGNTIYF. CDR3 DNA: TGTGCCATCAGTGGACAGGGGCCTAGCTCTGGAAACACCATATATTTT.

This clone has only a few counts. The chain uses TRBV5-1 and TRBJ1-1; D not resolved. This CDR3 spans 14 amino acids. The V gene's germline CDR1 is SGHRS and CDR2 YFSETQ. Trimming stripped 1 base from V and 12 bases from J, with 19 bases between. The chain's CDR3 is CASSLMGSLGVTFF. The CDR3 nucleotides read TGCGCCAGCAGCTTGATGGGCAGCCTTGGGGTAACTTTCTTT.

DNA of the CDR3: TGTGCCAGCAGCTTAGACAGACAGACCCAGTACTTC. Translation: CASSLDRQTQYF. J is TRBJ2-5 and V is TRBV7-2; D gene uncertain. Germline values: CDR1 SGHTA, CDR2 FQGNSA. The CDR3 has 12 residues. Trimming cost V 1 base and J 6 bases, with 6 bases left between them.

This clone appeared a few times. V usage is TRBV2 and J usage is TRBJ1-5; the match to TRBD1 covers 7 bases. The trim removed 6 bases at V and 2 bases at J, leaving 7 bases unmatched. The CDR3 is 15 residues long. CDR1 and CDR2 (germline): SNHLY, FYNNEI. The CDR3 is CASSSQGEGNQPQHF. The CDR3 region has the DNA TGTGCCAGCAGCAGCCAGGGGGAGGGCAATCAGCCCCAGCATTTT.

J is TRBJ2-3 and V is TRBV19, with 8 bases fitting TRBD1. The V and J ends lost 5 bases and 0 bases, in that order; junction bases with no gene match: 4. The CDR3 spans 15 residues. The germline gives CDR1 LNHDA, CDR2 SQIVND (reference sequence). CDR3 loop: CASSWGQASTDTQYF. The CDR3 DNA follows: TGTGCCAGTAGTTGGGGACAGGCCAGCACAGATACGCAGTATTTT.

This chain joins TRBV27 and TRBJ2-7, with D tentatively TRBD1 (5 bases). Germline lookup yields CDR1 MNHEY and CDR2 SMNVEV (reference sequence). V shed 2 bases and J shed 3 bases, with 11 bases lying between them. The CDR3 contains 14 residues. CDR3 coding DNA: TGTGCCAGCAGTTTAAAGGGGCTCCTCTACGAGCAGTACTTC. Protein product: CASSLKGLLYEQYF.

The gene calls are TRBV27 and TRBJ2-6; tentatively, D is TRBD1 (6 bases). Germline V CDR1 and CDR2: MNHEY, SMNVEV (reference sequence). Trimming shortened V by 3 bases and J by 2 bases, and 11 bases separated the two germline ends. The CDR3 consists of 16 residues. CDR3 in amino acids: CASSFDSGAGANVLTF. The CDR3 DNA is TGTGCCAGCAGTTTCGACTCAGGGGCTGGGGCCAACGTCCTGACTTTC.

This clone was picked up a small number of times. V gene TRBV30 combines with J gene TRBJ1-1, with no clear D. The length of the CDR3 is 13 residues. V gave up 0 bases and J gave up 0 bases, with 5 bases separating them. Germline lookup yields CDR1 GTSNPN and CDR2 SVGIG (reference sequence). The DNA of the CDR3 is TGTGCCTGGAGTGTCCGAATGAACACTGAAGCTTTCTTT. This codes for CAWSVRMNTEAFF. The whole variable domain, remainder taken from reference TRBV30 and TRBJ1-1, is SQTIHQWPATLVQPVGSPLSLECTVEGTSNPNLYWYRQAAGRGLQLLFYSVGIGQISSEVPQNLSASRPQDRQFILSSKKLLLSDSGFYLCAWSVRMNTEAFFGQGTRLTVV.

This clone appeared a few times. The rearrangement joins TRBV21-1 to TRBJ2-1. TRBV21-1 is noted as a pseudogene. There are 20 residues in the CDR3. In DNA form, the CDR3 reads TGTGCCAGCAGCAAAGCGGGGGACCGCGCGCTAGATTGGTCCTACAATGAGCAGTTCTTC. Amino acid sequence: CASSKAGDRALDWSYNEQFF.